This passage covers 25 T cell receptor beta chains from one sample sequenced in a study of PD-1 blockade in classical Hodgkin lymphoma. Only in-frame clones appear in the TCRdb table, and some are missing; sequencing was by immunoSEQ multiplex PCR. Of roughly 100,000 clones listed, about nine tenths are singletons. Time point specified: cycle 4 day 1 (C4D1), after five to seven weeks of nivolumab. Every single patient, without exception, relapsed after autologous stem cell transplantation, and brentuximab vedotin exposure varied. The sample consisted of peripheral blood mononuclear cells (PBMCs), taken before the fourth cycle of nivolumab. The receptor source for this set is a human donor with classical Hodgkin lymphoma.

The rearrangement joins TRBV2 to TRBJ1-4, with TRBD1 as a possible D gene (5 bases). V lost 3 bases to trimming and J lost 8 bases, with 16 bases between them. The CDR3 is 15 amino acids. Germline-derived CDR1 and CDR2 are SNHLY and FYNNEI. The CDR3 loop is CASSDPGQGGEKLFF. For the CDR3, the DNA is TGTGCCAGCAGTGATCCGGGCCAGGGTGGAGAAAAACTGTTTTTT.

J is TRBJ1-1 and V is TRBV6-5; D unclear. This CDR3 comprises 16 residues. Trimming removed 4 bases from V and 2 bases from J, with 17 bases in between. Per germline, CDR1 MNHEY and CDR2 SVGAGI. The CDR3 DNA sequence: TGTGCCAGCAGTTCCCTCAGGACGGTCCTTAACACTGAAGCTTTCTTT. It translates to CASSSLRTVLNTEAFF.

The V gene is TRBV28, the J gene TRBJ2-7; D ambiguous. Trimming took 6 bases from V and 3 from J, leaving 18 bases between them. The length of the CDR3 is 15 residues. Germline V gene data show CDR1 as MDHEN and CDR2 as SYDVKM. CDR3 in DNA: TGTGCCAGCAGGGGGAATTGGGCCCTAGACTACGAGCAGTACTTC. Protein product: CASRGNWALDYEQYF. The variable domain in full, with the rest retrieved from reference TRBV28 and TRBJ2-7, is DVKVTQSSRYLVKRTGEKVFLECVQDMDHENMFWYRQDPGLGLRLIYFSYDVKMKEKGDIPEGYSVSREKKERFSLILESASTNQTSMYLCASRGNWALDYEQYFGPGTRLTVT.

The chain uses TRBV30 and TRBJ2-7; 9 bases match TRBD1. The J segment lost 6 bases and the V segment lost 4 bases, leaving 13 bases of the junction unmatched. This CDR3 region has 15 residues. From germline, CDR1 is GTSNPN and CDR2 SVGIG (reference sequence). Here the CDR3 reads CAWKGSGTGRGEQYF. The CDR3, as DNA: TGTGCCTGGAAAGGCTCCGGGACAGGGCGAGGCGAGCAGTACTTC.

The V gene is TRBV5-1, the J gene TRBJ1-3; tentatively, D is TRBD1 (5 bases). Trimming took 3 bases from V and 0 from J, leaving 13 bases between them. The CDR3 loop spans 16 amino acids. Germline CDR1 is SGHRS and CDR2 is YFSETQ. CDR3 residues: CASSSYRQSSGNTIYF. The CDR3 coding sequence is TGCGCCAGCAGCTCTTACCGACAGAGCTCTGGAAACACCATATATTTT.

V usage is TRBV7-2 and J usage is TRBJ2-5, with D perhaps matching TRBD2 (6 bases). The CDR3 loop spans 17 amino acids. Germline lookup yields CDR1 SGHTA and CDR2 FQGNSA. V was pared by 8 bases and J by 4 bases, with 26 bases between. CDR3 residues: CASARSVRAGRTETQYF. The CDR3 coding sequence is TGTGCCAGCGCGAGGAGCGTGCGGGCCGGGAGAACAGAGACCCAGTACTTC.

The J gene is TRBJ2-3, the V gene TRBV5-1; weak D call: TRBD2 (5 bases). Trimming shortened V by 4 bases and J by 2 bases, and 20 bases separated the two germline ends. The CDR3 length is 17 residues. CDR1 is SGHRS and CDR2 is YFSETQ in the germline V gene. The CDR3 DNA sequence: TGCGCCAGCAGCCCCGGGATTTCGAACCTAATCACAGATACGCAGTATTTT. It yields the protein CASSPGISNLITDTQYF.

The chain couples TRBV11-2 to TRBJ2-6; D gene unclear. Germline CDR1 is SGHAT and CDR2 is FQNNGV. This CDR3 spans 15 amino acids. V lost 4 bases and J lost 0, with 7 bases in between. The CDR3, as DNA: TGTGCCAGCAGCTCCGTCCTCTCTGGGGCCAACGTCCTGACTTTC. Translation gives CASSSVLSGANVLTF.

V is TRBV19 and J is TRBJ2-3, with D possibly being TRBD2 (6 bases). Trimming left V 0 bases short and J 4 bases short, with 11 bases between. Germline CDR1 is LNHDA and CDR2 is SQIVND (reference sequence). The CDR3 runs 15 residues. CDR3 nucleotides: TGTGCCAGTAGTATAGATAGCGGCCTCCCAGATACGCAGTATTTT. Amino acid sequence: CASSIDSGLPDTQYF.

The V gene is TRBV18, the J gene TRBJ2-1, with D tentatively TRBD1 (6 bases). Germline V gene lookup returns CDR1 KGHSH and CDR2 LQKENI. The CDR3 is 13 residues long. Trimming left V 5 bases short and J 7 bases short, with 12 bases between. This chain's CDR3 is CASSTGTLNEQFF. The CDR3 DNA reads TGTGCCAGCTCAACCGGGACACTGAATGAGCAGTTCTTC. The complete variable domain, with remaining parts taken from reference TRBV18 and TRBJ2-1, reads NAGVMQNPRHLVRRRGQEARLRCSPMKGHSHVYWYRQLPEEGLKFMVYLQKENIIDESGMPKERFSAEFPKEGPSILRIQQVVRGDSAAYFCASSTGTLNEQFFGPGTRLTVL.

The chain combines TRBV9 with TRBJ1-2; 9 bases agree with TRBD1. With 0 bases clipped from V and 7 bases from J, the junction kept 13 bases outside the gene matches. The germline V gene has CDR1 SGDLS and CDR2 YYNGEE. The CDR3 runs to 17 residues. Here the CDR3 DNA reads TGTGCCAGCAGCGTAGCCGGGACAGGGATTCCCCTGAGTGGCTACACCTTC. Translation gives CASSVAGTGIPLSGYTF.

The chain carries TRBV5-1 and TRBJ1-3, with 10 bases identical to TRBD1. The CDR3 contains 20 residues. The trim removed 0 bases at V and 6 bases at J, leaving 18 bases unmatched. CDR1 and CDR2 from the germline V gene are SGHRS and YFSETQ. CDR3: CASSLVVGTGESRWENTIYF. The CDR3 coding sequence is TGCGCCAGCAGCTTGGTCGTCGGGACAGGGGAAAGTCGTTGGGAAAACACCATATATTTT. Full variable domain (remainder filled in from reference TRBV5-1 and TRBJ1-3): KAGVTQTPRYLIKTRGQQVTLSCSPISGHRSVSWYQQTPGQGLQFLFEYFSETQRNKGNFPGRFSGRQFSNSRSEMNVSTLELGDSALYLCASSLVVGTGESRWENTIYFGEGSWLTVV.

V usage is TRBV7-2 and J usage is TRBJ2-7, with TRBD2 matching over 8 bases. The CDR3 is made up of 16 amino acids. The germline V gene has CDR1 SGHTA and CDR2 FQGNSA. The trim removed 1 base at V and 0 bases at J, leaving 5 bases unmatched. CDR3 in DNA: TGTGCCAGCAGCTTAGATCTAGCGGGTGGCTCCTACGAGCAGTACTTC. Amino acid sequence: CASSLDLAGGSYEQYF.

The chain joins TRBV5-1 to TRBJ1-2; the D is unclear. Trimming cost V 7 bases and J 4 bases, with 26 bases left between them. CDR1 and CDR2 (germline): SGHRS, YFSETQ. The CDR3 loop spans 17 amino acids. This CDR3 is CASAVDGSLAKGYGYTF. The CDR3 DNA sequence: TGCGCCAGCGCCGTAGATGGATCTTTGGCTAAAGGCTATGGCTACACCTTC.

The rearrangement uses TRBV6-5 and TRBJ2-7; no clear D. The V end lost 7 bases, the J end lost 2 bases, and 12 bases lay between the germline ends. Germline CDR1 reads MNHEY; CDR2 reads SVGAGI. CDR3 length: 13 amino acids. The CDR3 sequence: CASTPSSTYEQYF. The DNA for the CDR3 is TGTGCCAGCACCCCAAGCAGCACCTACGAGCAGTACTTC.

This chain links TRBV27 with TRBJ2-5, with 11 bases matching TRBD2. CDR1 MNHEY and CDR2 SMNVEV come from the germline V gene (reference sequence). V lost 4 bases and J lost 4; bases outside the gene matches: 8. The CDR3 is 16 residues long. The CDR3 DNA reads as TGTGCCAGCAGTTCGCGGATAGCGGGAGGGCGAGAGACCCAGTACTTC. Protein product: CASSSRIAGGRETQYF.

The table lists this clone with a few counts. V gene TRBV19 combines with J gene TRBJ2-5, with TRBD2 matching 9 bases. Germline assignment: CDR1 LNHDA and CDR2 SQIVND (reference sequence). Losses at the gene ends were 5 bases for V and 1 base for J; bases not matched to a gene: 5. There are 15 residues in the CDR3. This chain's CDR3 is CASSPLAGSQETQYF. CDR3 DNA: TGTGCCAGTAGTCCGCTAGCGGGGTCCCAAGAGACCCAGTACTTC.

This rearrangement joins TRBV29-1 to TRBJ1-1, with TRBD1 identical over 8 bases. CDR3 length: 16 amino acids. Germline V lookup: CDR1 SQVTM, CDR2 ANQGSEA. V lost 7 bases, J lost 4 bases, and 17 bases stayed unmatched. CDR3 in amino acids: CSAGGGTGEGATEAFF. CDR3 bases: TGCAGCGCGGGCGGTGGGACAGGAGAGGGGGCCACTGAAGCTTTCTTT.

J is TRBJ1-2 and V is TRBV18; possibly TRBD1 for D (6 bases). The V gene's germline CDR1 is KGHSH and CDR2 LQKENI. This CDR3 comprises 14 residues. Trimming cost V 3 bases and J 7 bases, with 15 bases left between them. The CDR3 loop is CASSPGDTPGGYTF. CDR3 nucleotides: TGTGCCAGCTCACCCGGGGACACCCCGGGTGGCTACACCTTC.

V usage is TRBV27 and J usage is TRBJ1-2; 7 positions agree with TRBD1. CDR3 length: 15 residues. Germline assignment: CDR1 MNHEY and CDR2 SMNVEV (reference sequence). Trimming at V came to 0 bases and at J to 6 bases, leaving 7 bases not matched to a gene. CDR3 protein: CASSLSQGGNNGYTF. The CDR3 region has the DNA TGTGCCAGCAGTTTATCGCAGGGGGGAAATAATGGCTACACCTTC.

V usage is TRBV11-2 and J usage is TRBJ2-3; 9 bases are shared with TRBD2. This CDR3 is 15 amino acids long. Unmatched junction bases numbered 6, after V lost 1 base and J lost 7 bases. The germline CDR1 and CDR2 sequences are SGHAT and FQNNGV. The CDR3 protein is CASSLVAGGPNTQYF. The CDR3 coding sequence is TGTGCCAGCAGCTTAGTGGCGGGAGGGCCCAATACGCAGTATTTT.

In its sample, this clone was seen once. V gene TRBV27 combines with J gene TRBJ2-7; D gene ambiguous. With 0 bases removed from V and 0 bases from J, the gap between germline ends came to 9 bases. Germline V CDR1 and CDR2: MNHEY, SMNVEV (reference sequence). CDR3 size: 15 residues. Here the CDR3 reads CASSLSGTDSYEQYF. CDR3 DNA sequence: TGTGCCAGCAGTTTATCGGGTACGGACTCCTACGAGCAGTACTTC.

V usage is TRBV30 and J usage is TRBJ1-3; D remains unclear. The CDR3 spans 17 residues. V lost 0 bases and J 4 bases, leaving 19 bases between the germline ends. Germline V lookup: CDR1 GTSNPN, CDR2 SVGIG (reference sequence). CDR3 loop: CAWSVEKYSEGGNTIYF. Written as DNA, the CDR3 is TGTGCCTGGAGTGTCGAAAAGTACAGTGAGGGAGGAAACACCATATATTTT.

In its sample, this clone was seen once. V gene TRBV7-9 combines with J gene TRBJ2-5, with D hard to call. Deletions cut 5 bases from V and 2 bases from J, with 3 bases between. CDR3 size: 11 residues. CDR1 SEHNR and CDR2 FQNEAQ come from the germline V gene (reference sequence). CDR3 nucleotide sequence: TGTGCCAGCAGCATACAAGAGACCCAGTACTTC. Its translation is CASSIQETQYF.

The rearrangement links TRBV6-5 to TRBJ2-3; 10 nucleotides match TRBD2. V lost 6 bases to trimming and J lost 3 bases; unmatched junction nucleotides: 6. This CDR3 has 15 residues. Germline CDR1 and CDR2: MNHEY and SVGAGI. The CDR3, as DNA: TGTGCCAGCAGCACTAGCGGGATTAATACAGATACGCAGTATTTT. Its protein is CASSTSGINTDTQYF.